This TCR beta chain was identified in a study of blood T cell repertoires in COVID-19. About the research overall: Samples came from the United States, Italy and Spain, spanning acute and convalescent COVID-19.

Source study methods: Counts of nucleated cells, estimated from reference gene primer amplification, were obtained. Method: immunoSEQ multiplex PCR; TCRdb's copy keeps in-frame clones and lacks some. V and J calls and clone size come straight from that table; D and trimming were deduced from the DNA. The profile shows some 87,000 clones, over 70% of them singletons. Trimming left V 6 bases short and J 4 bases short, with 14 bases between. In germline, CDR1 is ENHRY, CDR2 SYGVKD. The CDR3 runs to 14 residues. The chain recombines TRBV10-3 with TRBJ2-3; D is possibly TRBD2 (6 bases). The sequence was obtained from a man older than 75 with active or convalescent COVID-19. Sequencing input: peripheral blood. The CDR3 nucleotides read TGTGCCATCAGCCCCGGGACTGGGGCAGATACGCAGTATTTT. Its protein is CAISPGTGADTQYF.